This T cell receptor (beta chain) was identified in a study of blood T cells in healthy people across ages. It was with a sample-barcoded 5' primer and a J-beta primer mix that a second PCR of roughly 7 to 12 cycles was run. TCRdb processed the 5' RACE reads anew with MiXCR; each CDR3 protein has one entry. The table lists approximately 760,000 distinct CDR3 sequences, roughly 25% of them singletons. Germline V gene data show CDR1 as SGHTA and CDR2 as FQGNSA. The CDR3 runs to 16 residues. Trimming took 7 bases from V and 1 from J, leaving 16 bases between them. Each of the donors had roughly 9.4 milliliters of peripheral blood drawn into EDTA-treated Vacutainer tubes. Whenever a sample was processed, at least 6 million PBMCs were isolated. There were at least 5 micrograms of total RNA extracted from every sample. This clonotype was seen just once. These same records also appear under a second study, on T cells of mothers and their children.

This TCR came from a boy aged 5-17 years in good health. The rearrangement uses TRBV7-2 and TRBJ2-2, with a tentative D call TRBD1 (5 bases). Sequenced input: blood. CDR3 loop: CASTDLTDWNTGELFF. DNA for the CDR3: TGTGCCAGCACCGACCTGACAGATTGGAACACCGGGGAGCTGTTTTTT.